Below, 30 T cell receptor beta chains from the same sample are listed, as sequenced in a study of a mutant IDH1 vaccine in newly diagnosed glioma. Repertoires were generated with immunoSEQ multiplex PCR, while TCRdb's copy carries only in-frame clones and drops some. Among around 33,000 clones listed, around nine tenths were seen once. The time point was: baseline, week 1 (first vaccination visit). Treatment indicated: pre-vaccination baseline after standard-of-care therapy. Sequencing was performed on PBMCs, taken from a glioma patient treated with radiotherapy, temozolomide or both. These receptor sequences come from a middle-aged woman with glioma.

The rearrangement uses TRBV10-1 and TRBJ2-1; TRBD2 might be the D (6 bases). Trimming took off 1 base at V and 9 bases at J, with 13 bases between the two ends. The CDR3 is 14 amino acids. Per germline, CDR1 WNHNN and CDR2 SYGVQD (reference sequence). CDR3 region: CASSEFGRAGEQFF. Here the CDR3 DNA reads TGCGCCAGCAGTGAGTTTGGTAGAGCGGGTGAGCAGTTCTTC.

This sequence joins TRBV30 and TRBJ2-7; a possible D gene is TRBD2 (6 bases). The V gene's germline CDR1 is GTSNPN and CDR2 SVGIG (reference sequence). This CDR3 comprises 12 residues. The germline V and J ends were trimmed by 0 bases and 6 bases, with 9 bases remaining between them. DNA of the CDR3: TGTGCCTGGAGTGTTTCCGGGAGCGAGCAGTACTTC. Its translation: CAWSVSGSEQYF.

The chain recombines TRBV9 with TRBJ1-2, with 9 positions matching TRBD1. Germline-derived CDR1 and CDR2 are SGDLS and YYNGEE. V was pared by 2 bases and J by 6 bases, with 8 bases of the junction left unmatched. The length of the CDR3 is 15 residues. The CDR3 sequence: CASSVGQGRVDGYTF. The CDR3 DNA reads TGTGCCAGCAGCGTCGGACAGGGGAGAGTCGATGGCTACACCTTC.

V gene TRBV11-2 combines with J gene TRBJ1-5; D not resolved. Germline V gene lookup returns CDR1 SGHAT and CDR2 FQNNGV. The ends were cut back, 1 base at V and 5 bases at J, with 9 bases in the middle. There are 14 residues in the CDR3. Written as DNA, the CDR3 is TGTGCCAGCAGCTTAGGGGTTTGGGATCAGCCCCAGCATTTT. Translation gives CASSLGVWDQPQHF. Based on the CDR3 plus reference TRBV11-2 and TRBJ1-5, the full variable domain is EAGVAQSPRYKIIEKRQSVAFWCNPISGHATLYWYQQILGQGPKLLIQFQNNGVVDDSQLPKDRFSAERLKGVDSTLKIQPAKLEDSAVYLCASSLGVWDQPQHFGDGTRLSIL.

This chain connects TRBV6-1 to TRBJ2-7; D is unresolved. Germline lookup yields CDR1 MNHNS and CDR2 SASEGT. Trimming left V 6 bases short and J 6 bases short, with 21 bases between. The CDR3 is made up of 15 amino acids. In DNA form, the CDR3 reads TGTGCCAGCAGCTTGTTGGCCAGCGCAAATCTCGAGCAGTACTTC. Translated, it gives CASSLLASANLEQYF.

This clone came up once. The rearrangement uses TRBV9 and TRBJ1-1; no clear D gene. CDR3 length: 15 amino acids. Trimming stripped 4 bases from V and 8 bases from J, with 21 bases between. CDR1 and CDR2 from the germline V gene are SGDLS and YYNGEE. In nucleotides, the CDR3 is TGTGCCAGCAGCACTCGACTGCATCCGTTTGTCGAAGCTTTCTTT. Its translation is CASSTRLHPFVEAFF.

The chain recombines TRBV9 with TRBJ1-2, with TRBD1 as a possible D gene (6 bases). Germline CDR1 is SGDLS and CDR2 is YYNGEE. V lost 3 bases to trimming and J lost 8 bases, with 14 bases between them. The CDR3 covers 13 residues. In DNA form, the CDR3 reads TGTGCCAGCAGCGGAGGGGGGCGGCAGGGCTACACCTTC. This codes for CASSGGGRQGYTF.

The J gene is TRBJ2-7, the V gene TRBV7-2; 7 positions agree with TRBD1. J lost 6 bases, V lost 4 bases, and 6 bases had no gene match. The length of the CDR3 is 13 residues. Per germline, CDR1 SGHTA and CDR2 FQGNSA. The CDR3 DNA follows: TGTGCCAGCAGCTGGGACAGCTCGATCGAGCAGTACTTC. Translating it yields CASSWDSSIEQYF.

The V gene is TRBV6-5, the J gene TRBJ1-6; weak D call: TRBD1 (5 bases). Germline assignment: CDR1 MNHEY and CDR2 SVGAGI. The CDR3 extends over 14 amino acids. V was trimmed by 6 bases and J by 5 bases, leaving 11 bases between them. The CDR3, as DNA: TGTGCCAGCAGCGTGGGGGTAAATAATTCACCCCTCCACTTT. The encoded protein is CASSVGVNNSPLHF.

This chain uses TRBV6-5 with TRBJ1-5, with a possible D match to TRBD1 (6 bases). V was trimmed by 5 bases and J by 3 bases, leaving 11 bases between them. The V gene's germline CDR1 is MNHEY and CDR2 SVGAGI. The CDR3 is 14 residues long. The CDR3 sequence: CASSEWGPNQPQHF. CDR3 bases: TGTGCCAGCAGTGAATGGGGGCCCAATCAGCCCCAGCATTTT.

The CDR3 DNA reads as TGTGCCAGCAGCGTAGCTGGGACCTCAAGCACAGATACGCAGTATTTT. Translation: CASSVAGTSSTDTQYF. V gene TRBV9 combines with J gene TRBJ2-3, with D perhaps assigned TRBD1 or TRBD2 (5 bases each). V lost 0 bases to trimming and J lost 0 bases, with 11 bases between them. Germline-derived CDR1 and CDR2 are SGDLS and YYNGEE. The CDR3 spans 16 residues.

The chain couples TRBV27 to TRBJ1-1; 7 nucleotides agree with TRBD1. This CDR3 region has 16 residues. The V segment lost 0 bases and the J segment 0 bases; nucleotides outside the gene matches: 4. Looked up from germline, CDR1 is MNHEY and CDR2 is SMNVEV (reference sequence). CDR3 loop: CASSLSKGQLNTEAFF. CDR3 nucleotides: TGTGCCAGCAGTTTATCGAAGGGACAGCTGAACACTGAAGCTTTCTTT.

The J gene is TRBJ1-3, the V gene TRBV13; D unresolved. Deletions cut 3 bases from V and 1 base from J, with 10 bases between. Germline assignment: CDR1 PRHDT and CDR2 FYEKMQ (reference sequence). The CDR3 contains 15 residues. CDR3 amino acids: CASSFSASSGNTIYF. For the CDR3, the DNA is TGTGCCAGCAGCTTTTCAGCCTCTTCTGGAAACACCATATATTTT.

The V gene is TRBV6-5, the J gene TRBJ1-5; no clear D gene. The ends were cut back, 5 bases at V and 0 bases at J, with 11 bases in the middle. The V gene's germline CDR1 is MNHEY and CDR2 SVGAGI. CDR3 length: 15 amino acids. CDR3 DNA sequence: TGTGCCAGCAGTCTTGGCCCTTATAGCAATCAGCCCCAGCATTTT. Translated: CASSLGPYSNQPQHF.

The rearrangement uses TRBV5-4 and TRBJ2-5; D is ambiguous. The CDR3 length is 12 residues. Trimming left V 2 bases short and J 4 bases short, with 6 bases between. In germline, CDR1 is SGHNT, CDR2 YYREEE (reference sequence). CDR3: CASSFYGETQYF. The DNA for the CDR3 is TGTGCCAGCAGCTTTTACGGAGAGACCCAGTACTTC.

The chain joins TRBV4-1 to TRBJ2-5; D uncertain. This CDR3 spans 16 amino acids. Trimming pared 1 base from V and 2 bases from J, leaving 14 bases between. In germline, CDR1 is MGHRA, CDR2 YSYEKL. CDR3 nucleotide sequence: TGCGCCAGCAGCCAAGTCGGAAGTGGACCACAAGAGACCCAGTACTTC. Translation gives CASSQVGSGPQETQYF.

The gene calls are TRBV5-1 and TRBJ1-1, with D maybe TRBD1 (5 bases). Germline assignment: CDR1 SGHRS and CDR2 YFSETQ. There are 15 residues in the CDR3. V lost 2 bases, J lost 2 bases, and 13 bases lay in between. CDR3 nucleotides: TGCGCCAGCAGCTTAGACAGCCATTCAAACACTGAAGCTTTCTTT. Its translation: CASSLDSHSNTEAFF.

The chain joins TRBV5-6 to TRBJ2-1; D gene unclear. Trimming took 2 bases from V and 6 from J, leaving 6 bases between them. The CDR3 contains 12 residues. From germline, CDR1 is SGHDT and CDR2 YYEEEE. The CDR3 region has the DNA TGTGCCAGCAGCTTTGGAGTCAATGAGCAGTTCTTC. Its translation is CASSFGVNEQFF.

The rearrangement uses TRBV2 and TRBJ1-3, with D hard to call. The CDR3 has 13 residues. With 7 bases removed from V and 0 bases from J, the gap between germline ends came to 7 bases. CDR1 and CDR2 from the germline V gene are SNHLY and FYNNEI. The CDR3 nucleotides are TGTGCCAGCACAGACTACTCTGGAAACACCATATATTTT. Protein sequence: CASTDYSGNTIYF.

V is TRBV7-2 and J is TRBJ2-5, with 14 bases that match TRBD2. V was pared by 5 bases and J by 1 base, with 3 bases of the junction left unmatched. Germline V gene lookup returns CDR1 SGHTA and CDR2 FQGNSA. The CDR3 sequence is 16 residues long. In nucleotides, the CDR3 is TGTGCCAGCAGCCTAGGACTAGCGGGGGGCCAAGAGACCCAGTACTTC. This encodes CASSLGLAGGQETQYF.

The J gene is TRBJ1-1, the V gene TRBV30, with D possibly being TRBD1 (5 bases). Trimming pared 6 bases from V and 4 bases from J, leaving 12 bases between. The CDR3 covers 12 residues. Germline CDR1 reads GTSNPN; CDR2 reads SVGIG (reference sequence). The CDR3 bases are TGTGCCTGCCCCCAGGGATGCACTGAAGCTTTCTTT. Translated: CACPQGCTEAFF.

Comments on this clone: At one end, the junction sequence differs from germline, possibly due to a read error. The chain carries TRBV7-7 and TRBJ2-2; 8 bases line up with TRBD2. The CDR3 runs 17 residues. CDR1 and CDR2 from the germline V gene are SSHAT and FNYEAQ (reference sequence). The CDR3 spells CASSPVLSGENTGELFF. CDR3 sequence (DNA): TGTGCTAGCAGCCCAGTCCTTAGCGGGGAGAACACCGGGGAGCTGTTTTTT.

This chain joins TRBV29-1 and TRBJ1-2, with 8 bases matching TRBD1. The CDR3 runs 12 residues. The ends lost 6 bases at V and 5 bases at J; junction bases unmatched: 5. Germline CDR1 SQVTM, CDR2 ANQGSEA. CDR3 residues: CSVGGQAYGYTF. The DNA of the CDR3 is TGCAGCGTAGGGGGACAGGCTTATGGCTACACCTTC.

The sample holds a few counts of this clone. This chain uses TRBV18 with TRBJ1-5; TRBD1 matches at 8 bases. Trimming cost V 6 bases and J 4 bases; bases outside gene matches: 8. The germline V gene has CDR1 KGHSH and CDR2 LQKENI. CDR3 length equals 15 residues. The CDR3 DNA reads as TGTGCCAGCTCTAGGACAGGGACTGTTAATCAGCCCCAGCATTTT. Its protein product is CASSRTGTVNQPQHF.

The chain joins TRBV7-9 to TRBJ2-5; D is uncertain. Germline V gene sequence: CDR1 SEHNR, CDR2 FQNEAQ (reference sequence). This CDR3 has 11 amino acids. The V gene lost 5 bases and the J gene lost 9 bases, with 10 bases spanning the gap. The CDR3 region has the DNA TGTGCCAGCAGCCCCTTATTAGCCCAGTACTTC. Its protein product is CASSPLLAQYF.

This chain joins TRBV19 and TRBJ2-7; TRBD1 might be the D (6 bases). Germline V CDR1 and CDR2: LNHDA, SQIVND (reference sequence). Between the trimmed V and J ends, which lost 6 bases and 3 bases, there was a span of 12 bases. The CDR3 has 13 residues. The CDR3 DNA sequence: TGTGCCAGTAGCCCCCCACAGGGCTACGAGCAGTACTTC. As protein: CASSPPQGYEQYF.

The chain links TRBV7-9 to TRBJ2-2, with D tentatively TRBD2 (5 bases). The ends were cut back, 1 base at V and 3 bases at J, with 9 bases in the middle. The length of the CDR3 is 15 residues. The germline gives CDR1 SEHNR, CDR2 FQNEAQ (reference sequence). CDR3 in DNA: TGTGCCAGCAGCTTAGTATCGGGGTACACCGGGGAGCTGTTTTTT. Amino acid sequence: CASSLVSGYTGELFF.

The chain is built from TRBV25-1 and TRBJ2-7; D unclear. Germline CDR1 MGHDK, CDR2 SYGVNS. The CDR3 totals 13 residues. Trimming cost V 6 bases and J 0 bases, with 9 bases left between them. DNA of the CDR3: TGTGCCAGCAGCCCCTCGAGCTCCTACGAGCAGTACTTC. It encodes CASSPSSSYEQYF.

The chain links TRBV6-6 to TRBJ2-7; 10 nucleotides align to TRBD2. V was clipped by 4 bases and J by 4 bases; unmatched bases: 10. The CDR3 is 16 amino acids. Germline-derived CDR1 and CDR2 are MNHNY and SVGAGI (reference sequence). The CDR3 protein is CASSSPIAGGFYEQYF. CDR3 sequence (DNA): TGTGCCAGCAGTTCCCCGATAGCGGGGGGTTTTTACGAGCAGTACTTC.

The chain employs TRBV6-5 and TRBJ1-2; the match to TRBD1 covers 7 bases. The ends lost 4 bases at V and 8 bases at J; junction bases unmatched: 4. CDR1 and CDR2 from the germline V gene are MNHEY and SVGAGI. This CDR3 region has 12 residues. The CDR3 reads CASSLQGSGYTF. The DNA of the CDR3 is TGTGCCAGCAGTTTACAGGGGAGCGGCTACACCTTC.